These 15 T cell receptor beta chains came from one sample sequenced in a study of T-cell reconstitution after alpha-beta-depleted transplantation in children. Construction of the TCRbeta library involved unique molecular identifiers. TCRdb processed the PCR reads anew with MiXCR; each CDR3 protein has one entry. Here the sample spans about 250,000 distinct CDR3 sequences, around 25% being singletons. This sample comprised PBMCs, mostly from graft donor cells, obtained 360 days after TCRalphabeta/CD19-depleted stem cell transplant. These receptors were collected from a female patient aged 2 to 10 who had a stem cell transplant for congenital amegakaryocytic thrombocytopenia, so the T cells may come from the graft donor.

J is TRBJ2-1 and V is TRBV20-1; 7 positions agree with TRBD2. J was trimmed by 3 bases and V by 2 bases; bases with no gene match: 10. Germline V CDR1 and CDR2: DFQATT, SNEGSKA (reference sequence). The CDR3 loop spans 16 amino acids. The CDR3 loop is CSARSASGVLYNEQFF. In nucleotides, the CDR3 is TGCAGTGCTAGATCCGCGAGCGGGGTACTCTACAATGAGCAGTTCTTC.

This chain joins TRBV12-3 or TRBV12-4 and TRBJ2-5, with D perhaps matching TRBD2 (6 bases). The V gene lost 7 bases and the J gene lost 4 bases, with 10 bases spanning the gap. CDR3 length: 12 amino acids. CDR3 sequence: CASTLEGETQYF. In nucleotides, the CDR3 is TGTGCCAGCACCTTGGAGGGAGAGACCCAGTACTTC.

The V and J genes are TRBV11-2 and TRBJ2-5; D gene ambiguous. V was trimmed by 8 bases and J by 0 bases, leaving 10 bases between them. The germline V gene has CDR1 SGHAT and CDR2 FQNNGV. The CDR3 covers 13 residues. CDR3: CASLSPYQETQYF. The CDR3 DNA reads TGTGCCAGCCTCTCCCCGTACCAAGAGACCCAGTACTTC.

In DNA form, the CDR3 reads TGCAGTGCCGCGGGGGGCTACAATGAGCAGTTCTTC. Protein product: CSAAGGYNEQFF. The rearrangement links TRBV20-1 to TRBJ2-1; TRBD2 aligns across 8 bases. Losses at the gene ends were 6 bases for V and 3 bases for J; bases not matched to a gene: 1. The germline gives CDR1 DFQATT, CDR2 SNEGSKA (reference sequence). The CDR3 contains 12 residues.

The chain uses TRBV6-2 or TRBV6-3 and TRBJ2-3; D remains ambiguous. Looked up from germline, CDR1 is MNHEY and CDR2 is SVGEGT. The CDR3 is 18 residues long. Trimming removed 2 bases from V and 0 bases from J, with 18 bases in between. In DNA, the CDR3 is TGTGCCAGCAGTTACCACGGATATTGGCGGAAAAGCACAGATACGCAGTATTTT. Translation gives CASSYHGYWRKSTDTQYF.

This clonotype was detected many times. This chain connects TRBV20-1 to TRBJ2-7; 7 nucleotides agree with TRBD1. This CDR3 has 13 amino acids. J was trimmed by 6 bases and V by 4 bases; bases with no gene match: 9. Per germline, CDR1 DFQATT and CDR2 SNEGSKA (reference sequence). CDR3 nucleotide sequence: TGCAGTGCTACTGACCACAGGGGTGTCGAGCAGTACTTC. Encoded protein: CSATDHRGVEQYF.

This clonotype was observed a handful of times. The chain joins TRBV12-3 or TRBV12-4 to TRBJ2-3, with D unresolved. The CDR3 is made up of 11 amino acids. The CDR3 DNA sequence: TGTGCTCTCGCGAGGACAGATACGCAGTATTTT. The encoded protein is CALARTDTQYF.

The V call is TRBV2, the J call TRBJ1-4; no firm D call. The CDR3 length is 14 residues. V was shortened by 6 bases and J by 0 bases, with 8 bases between the two germline ends. CDR1 and CDR2 from the germline V gene are SNHLY and FYNNEI. The CDR3 sequence: CASSVLSTNEKLFF. The CDR3 DNA follows: TGTGCCAGCAGCGTTCTTTCAACTAATGAAAAACTGTTTTTT.

This chain links TRBV6-1 with TRBJ2-5; 11 nucleotides match TRBD2. Unmatched junction bases numbered 4, after V lost 6 bases and J lost 1 base. This CDR3 has 15 residues. Per the germline V gene, CDR1 is MNHNS and CDR2 is SASEGT. The CDR3 sequence: CASRLSGGVQETQYF. The CDR3 coding sequence is TGTGCCAGCAGACTTAGCGGGGGGGTCCAAGAGACCCAGTACTTC.

The genes are TRBV28 and TRBJ2-1, with TRBD1 as a possible D gene (5 bases). The CDR3 has 15 amino acids. V shed 6 bases and J shed 5 bases, with 17 bases lying between them. Per the germline V gene, CDR1 is MDHEN and CDR2 is SYDVKM. CDR3 region: CASRSESDINNEQFF. DNA of the CDR3: TGTGCCAGCAGATCCGAATCGGACATTAACAATGAGCAGTTCTTC.

The chain has TRBV20-1 and TRBJ2-3, with 8 nucleotides matching TRBD2. The CDR3 is 15 amino acids. Germline CDR1 is DFQATT and CDR2 is SNEGSKA (reference sequence). The V and J ends lost 6 bases and 0 bases, in that order; junction bases with no gene match: 8. CDR3 in DNA: TGCAGTGCCCACAGACTAGCGACTAGCACAGATACGCAGTATTTT. Translation: CSAHRLATSTDTQYF.

The chain couples TRBV20-1 to TRBJ2-1; 7 bases are a match to TRBD2. The CDR3 runs 11 residues. The germline V gene has CDR1 DFQATT and CDR2 SNEGSKA (reference sequence). J lost 13 bases, V lost 1 base, and 4 bases had no gene match. For the CDR3, the DNA is TGCAGTGCTAGAGCGTGGGACTATCAGTTCTTC. The encoded protein is CSARAWDYQFF.

Only a few counts were recorded for this clonotype. J is TRBJ2-1 and V is TRBV14; a possible D gene is TRBD2 (5 bases). This CDR3 has 15 amino acids. CDR1 and CDR2 (germline): SGHDN, FVKESK. V gave up 0 bases and J gave up 2 bases, with 8 bases separating them. This CDR3 reads CASSQEEGAYNEQFF. In nucleotides, the CDR3 is TGTGCCAGCAGCCAAGAAGAGGGCGCCTACAATGAGCAGTTCTTC.

The chain recombines TRBV7-6 with TRBJ2-3; D is perhaps TRBD1 (5 bases). The CDR3 has 14 amino acids. V lost 5 bases, J lost 0 bases, and 9 bases lay in between. In germline, CDR1 is SGHVS, CDR2 FNYEAQ. The CDR3 reads CASSQGRSTDTQYF. In DNA form, the CDR3 reads TGTGCCAGCAGCCAGGGTCGTAGCACAGATACGCAGTATTTT. The whole variable domain, remainder taken from reference TRBV7-6 and TRBJ2-3, is GAGVSQSPRYKVTKRGQDVALRCDPISGHVSLYWYRQALGQGPEFLTYFNYEAQQDKSGLPNDRFSAERPEGSISTLTIQRTEQRDSAMYRCASSQGRSTDTQYFGPGTRLTVL.

The V and J genes are TRBV15 and TRBJ1-1, with D possibly matching TRBD1 (6 bases). Germline-derived CDR1 and CDR2 are LNHNV and YYDKDF (reference sequence). The CDR3 has 14 amino acids. V was cut by 4 bases and J by 4 bases, with 13 bases left in between. CDR3 sequence (DNA): TGTGCCACCAGCAAGAACAGGGCTGGCACTGAAGCTTTCTTT. Residues: CATSKNRAGTEAFF.